Each of the 23 T cell receptor beta chains below was sequenced from the same sample in a study of cytomegalovirus exposure and HLA in healthy donors. The PCR had 60 Vbeta and 13 Jbeta primers. The method was immunoSEQ multiplex PCR; TCRdb's version includes in-frame clones alone and lacks a portion of them. The table lists some 200,000 clones, over 60% of them singletons. The sequencing input was PBMCs. The receptors come from a man between 18 and 35 years old in good health and CMV-seronegative.

This clone was seen a handful of times. V gene TRBV6-6 combines with J gene TRBJ2-7; 7 bases match TRBD2. The length of the CDR3 is 15 residues. Trimming cost V 6 bases and J 3 bases; bases outside gene matches: 11. CDR1 and CDR2 from the germline V gene are MNHNY and SVGAGI (reference sequence). This CDR3 reads CASSLGAGTNYEQYF. In DNA, the CDR3 is TGTGCCAGCAGCCTCGGTGCAGGGACTAACTACGAGCAGTACTTC.

This chain joins TRBV27 and TRBJ2-7; 10 bases match TRBD1. In germline, CDR1 is MNHEY, CDR2 SMNVEV (reference sequence). The CDR3 has 14 residues. Germline trimming cut 3 bases from V and 5 bases from J; bases unmatched to any gene: 4. The DNA for the CDR3 is TGTGCCAGCAGTTTGTGGGACAGGGGTCACGAGCAGTACTTC. Amino acid sequence: CASSLWDRGHEQYF.

V gene TRBV6-6 combines with J gene TRBJ1-2; D call uncertain. This CDR3 contains 13 residues. Germline V lookup: CDR1 MNHNY, CDR2 SVGAGI (reference sequence). V gave up 6 bases and J gave up 4 bases, with 12 bases separating them. The CDR3 nucleotides read TGTGCCAGCAGCCCCGGAGATGGCTATGGCTACACCTTC. Its translation: CASSPGDGYGYTF.

The chain links TRBV7-3 to TRBJ1-1, with a tentative D call TRBD1 (6 bases). V gave up 2 bases and J gave up 4 bases, with 14 bases separating them. Per the germline V gene, CDR1 is SGHTA and CDR2 is FQGTGA. This CDR3 spans 15 amino acids. The CDR3 here is CASSLAGEGSTEAFF. The CDR3 DNA is TGTGCCAGCAGCTTAGCAGGGGAGGGTAGCACTGAAGCTTTCTTT. Full variable domain (rest looked up from reference TRBV7-3 and TRBJ1-1): GAGVSQTPSNKVTEKGKYVELRCDPISGHTALYWYRQSLGQGPEFLIYFQGTGAADDSGLPNDRFFAVRPEGSVSTLKIQRTERGDSAVYLCASSLAGEGSTEAFFGQGTRLTVV.

The rearrangement uses TRBV19 and TRBJ1-1; 9 positions match TRBD1. V gave up 3 bases and J gave up 7 bases; unmatched junction bases: 6. The CDR3 contains 14 residues. Germline CDR1 reads LNHDA; CDR2 reads SQIVND (reference sequence). The DNA of the CDR3 is TGTGCCAGTAGTATGGGACAGGGAAGAAGTGAAGCTTTCTTT. Translating gives CASSMGQGRSEAFF.

The V and J genes are TRBV11-2 and TRBJ1-4, with D perhaps matching TRBD1 (6 bases). V shed 1 base and J shed 8 bases, with 17 bases lying between them. The CDR3 is made up of 16 amino acids. CDR1 SGHAT and CDR2 FQNNGV come from the germline V gene. The CDR3: CASSLGGGGAREKLFF. CDR3 nucleotides: TGTGCCAGCAGCTTAGGAGGAGGGGGGGCGCGGGAAAAACTGTTTTTT.

The chain joins TRBV30 to TRBJ1-6, with 10 bases identical to TRBD1. The CDR3 covers 14 residues. The germline V gene encodes CDR1 GTSNPN and CDR2 SVGIG (reference sequence). Germline trimming cut 5 bases from V and 10 bases from J; bases unmatched to any gene: 8. Written as DNA, the CDR3 is TGTGCCTGGGACAGGGGGCGCGGGGACTCACCCCTCCACTTT. The encoded protein is CAWDRGRGDSPLHF.

This clone occurred once. The CDR3 region has the DNA TGTGCCAAACACAGGGGTGATGGCTACACCTTC. Residues: CAKHRGDGYTF. The J gene is TRBJ1-2, the V gene TRBV2, with 7 bases identical to TRBD1. The CDR3 extends over 11 amino acids. The germline gives CDR1 SNHLY, CDR2 FYNNEI. The trim removed 10 bases at V and 6 bases at J, leaving 5 bases unmatched.

This clone has more than one count but fewer than ten. This chain connects TRBV5-4 to TRBJ2-7; 9 positions agree with TRBD1. The junction had 4 bases not matched to a gene; V was cut back by 3 bases and J by 3 bases. CDR3 length: 14 amino acids. The V gene's germline CDR1 is SGHNT and CDR2 YYREEE (reference sequence). CDR3 nucleotides: TGTGCCAGCAGCTCCCGACAGGGGGTCTACGAGCAGTACTTC. Its protein product is CASSSRQGVYEQYF.

V and J are TRBV19 and TRBJ2-7; the match to TRBD2 covers 8 bases. After removal of 5 bases from V and 6 bases from J, the junction contained 6 bases not matched to a gene. This CDR3 region has 13 residues. Germline lookup yields CDR1 LNHDA and CDR2 SQIVND (reference sequence). The CDR3 bases are TGTGCCAGTAGTCTTGGACTAGCCGTCGAGCAGTACTTC. Its protein is CASSLGLAVEQYF.

V is TRBV7-9 and J is TRBJ2-5, with D possibly matching TRBD1 (5 bases). V lost 1 base, J lost 0 bases, and 15 bases lay in between. This CDR3 region has 17 residues. Germline-derived CDR1 and CDR2 are SEHNR and FQNEAQ (reference sequence). CDR3 DNA: TGTGCCAGCAGCTTAGATCGGAAGGGGCCCCACCAAGAGACCCAGTACTTC. Protein sequence: CASSLDRKGPHQETQYF.

V usage is TRBV5-1 and J usage is TRBJ2-1; 14 nucleotides align to TRBD2. The CDR3 contains 16 residues. J gave up 6 bases and V 4 bases, and 6 bases lay outside the gene matches. Germline V gene data show CDR1 as SGHRS and CDR2 as YFSETQ. The CDR3 spells CASSQQGLAGANEQFF. DNA for the CDR3: TGCGCCAGCAGCCAGCAGGGACTAGCGGGAGCCAATGAGCAGTTCTTC.

The chain has TRBV5-1 and TRBJ1-1; no reliable D call. Germline values: CDR1 SGHRS, CDR2 YFSETQ. V was trimmed by 0 bases and J by 0 bases, leaving 9 bases between them. The CDR3 consists of 15 residues. The CDR3 sequence is CASSLVGTMNTEAFF. The CDR3 bases are TGCGCCAGCAGCTTGGTGGGCACCATGAACACTGAAGCTTTCTTT.

The chain combines TRBV2 with TRBJ1-1; D is uncertain. Germline V gene data show CDR1 as SNHLY and CDR2 as FYNNEI. The CDR3 consists of 15 residues. V was clipped by 6 bases and J by 0 bases, with 14 bases between them. In DNA form, the CDR3 reads TGTGCCAGCAGCGAGAACAGCTACATGAACACTGAAGCTTTCTTT. Its protein is CASSENSYMNTEAFF.

The CDR3 DNA reads as TGTGCCAGCAGGGAGACTCGCGGGACTAGCGGTAACACCGGGGAGCTGTTTTTT. As protein: CASRETRGTSGNTGELFF. The genes are TRBV2 and TRBJ2-2, with 11 bases that match TRBD2. V was pared by 6 bases and J by 2 bases, with 11 bases of the junction left unmatched. CDR1 is SNHLY and CDR2 is FYNNEI in the germline V gene. The CDR3 length is 18 residues.

This clone was detected a few times. The chain's CDR3 is CASSLSQIGQGYGYTF. For the CDR3, the DNA is TGTGCCAGCAGTTTATCCCAGATTGGACAGGGCTATGGCTACACCTTC. The V and J genes are TRBV28 and TRBJ1-2, with 8 bases that match TRBD1. The trim removed 1 base at V and 4 bases at J, leaving 8 bases unmatched. The CDR3 covers 16 residues. Looked up from germline, CDR1 is MDHEN and CDR2 is SYDVKM.

The chain couples TRBV29-1 to TRBJ1-1, with 8 positions matching TRBD1. The CDR3 extends over 13 amino acids. J was trimmed by 0 bases and V by 5 bases; bases with no gene match: 2. The germline gives CDR1 SQVTM, CDR2 ANQGSEA. The CDR3 region is CSVPGQVNTEAFF. The CDR3 DNA reads TGCAGCGTTCCGGGACAGGTGAACACTGAAGCTTTCTTT.

A remark on this clone: Other DNA variants within this sample encode the same CDR3. The chain links TRBV2 to TRBJ2-7; TRBD2 might be the D (6 bases). Germline CDR1 and CDR2: SNHLY and FYNNEI. V lost 6 bases and J lost 7, with 7 bases in between. The CDR3 sequence is 10 residues long. This CDR3 reads CASRGGEQYF. The DNA of the CDR3 is TGTGCCAGCAGGGGAGGAGAGCAGTACTTC.

V gene TRBV10-3 combines with J gene TRBJ2-7; D gene uncertain. The V and J ends lost 2 bases and 2 bases respectively, with 13 bases between them. CDR3 size: 15 residues. The germline gives CDR1 ENHRY, CDR2 SYGVKD. This CDR3 reads CAISERLEVPYEQYF. The CDR3 nucleotides are TGTGCCATCAGTGAGAGACTCGAAGTCCCCTACGAGCAGTACTTC.

This sequence joins TRBV5-1 and TRBJ2-5; 13 bases are shared with TRBD2. The germline CDR1 and CDR2 sequences are SGHRS and YFSETQ. The length of the CDR3 is 15 residues. V trimming: 4 bases; J trimming: 4 bases; junction bases outside the gene matches: 4. Written as DNA, the CDR3 is TGCGCCAGCAGCCAGGGGACTAGCGGGACAGAGACCCAGTACTTC. It encodes CASSQGTSGTETQYF.

The chain uses TRBV2 and TRBJ2-1; 11 bases align to TRBD2. Germline CDR1 and CDR2: SNHLY and FYNNEI. V shed 4 bases and J 4 bases; nucleotides not matched to a gene: 0. CDR3 size: 14 residues. In DNA, the CDR3 is TGTGCCAGCAGTGGACTAGCGGGATACAATGAGCAGTTCTTC. It translates to CASSGLAGYNEQFF.

The chain uses TRBV27 and TRBJ2-2, with 9 positions matching TRBD1. Germline loops: CDR1 MNHEY, CDR2 SMNVEV (reference sequence). The CDR3 consists of 13 residues. DNA of the CDR3: TGTGCAGGGGACAGGGCTGGCACCGGGGAGCTGTTTTTT. It is translated as CAGDRAGTGELFF.

The chain recombines TRBV5-1 with TRBJ2-1, with 8 bases that match TRBD2. The CDR3 spans 14 residues. Germline loops: CDR1 SGHRS, CDR2 YFSETQ. V shed 4 bases, J shed 4 bases, and the junction held 4 bases outside the gene matches. As DNA, the CDR3 is TGCGCCAGCAGCCTTAGCGGGGCTTACAATGAGCAGTTCTTC. This sequence encodes CASSLSGAYNEQFF.